Listed below are T cell receptor beta chains from one sample, sequenced in a study of CD8+ T cells in alopecia areata. Assay used: immunoSEQ multiplex PCR; TCRdb lists only in-frame clones, some missing. The table shows more than 150,000 clones, with around 51% occurring only once. The specimen comprised CD8+ T cells sorted from blood, sampled at approximately week 51, from a patient treated with tofacitinib. The receptor set was obtained from a human donor with alopecia areata. Each CDR3 is given with its conserved first and last residue. Fields, in order: J gene, V gene, D gene, clone size, CDR3 DNA, CDR3 protein. A D gene is named only where the DNA matches it firmly. Not every row has a clone size; where given, it reads once, few, many or a size class.

J gene: TRBJ2-7
V gene: TRBV30
D gene: .
clone size: few
CDR3 DNA: TGTGCCTGGAGCTCTAACGCAGGCTACGAGCAGTACTTC
CDR3 protein: CAWSSNAGYEQYF

J gene: TRBJ1-2
V gene: TRBV30
D gene: .
clone size: .
CDR3 DNA: TGTGCCTGGAGTGTAAATCGGATCTATGGCTACACCTTC
CDR3 protein: CAWSVNRIYGYTF

J gene: TRBJ2-7
V gene: TRBV11-2
D gene: TRBD1
clone size: few
CDR3 DNA: TGTGCCAGCAGCTTGGACAGGGATTACGAGCAGTACTTC
CDR3 protein: CASSLDRDYEQYF

J gene: TRBJ1-6
V gene: TRBV7-9
D gene: .
clone size: .
CDR3 DNA: TGTGCCAGCAGCTTAATCCCCCAGGGCTATAATTCACCCCTCCACTTT
CDR3 protein: CASSLIPQGYNSPLHF

J gene: TRBJ1-2
V gene: TRBV4-2
D gene: .
clone size: .
CDR3 DNA: TGTGCCAGCAGCCAAGAGCCCGGGACGGGGGGCTACACCTTC
CDR3 protein: CASSQEPGTGGYTF

J gene: TRBJ2-1
V gene: TRBV18
D gene: .
clone size: .
CDR3 DNA: TGTGCCAGCTCACCCCCCCTATTGGATGAGCAGTTCTTC
CDR3 protein: CASSPPLLDEQFF

J gene: TRBJ2-3
V gene: TRBV9
D gene: .
clone size: .
CDR3 DNA: TGTGCCAGCAGCCGCACTAGCACAGATACGCAGTATTTT
CDR3 protein: CASSRTSTDTQYF

J gene: TRBJ1-1
V gene: TRBV19
D gene: .
clone size: once
CDR3 DNA: TGTGCCAGTAGTATGGAGGGGATGAACACTGAAGCTTTCTTT
CDR3 protein: CASSMEGMNTEAFF

J gene: TRBJ2-1
V gene: TRBV5-1
D gene: .
clone size: few
CDR3 DNA: TGCGCCAGCAGCTTGGATTTAGGGTTTGAGCAGTTCTTC
CDR3 protein: CASSLDLGFEQFF

J gene: TRBJ2-3
V gene: TRBV13
D gene: .
clone size: .
CDR3 DNA: TGTGCCAGCAGCCGGGCCCCAAGGTCAGATACGCAGTATTTT
CDR3 protein: CASSRAPRSDTQYF

J gene: TRBJ2-6
V gene: TRBV11-2
D gene: .
clone size: .
CDR3 DNA: TGTGCCAGCAGAAGGGTCTCTGGGGCCAACGTCCTGACTTTC
CDR3 protein: CASRRVSGANVLTF

J gene: TRBJ2-5
V gene: TRBV7-2
D gene: TRBD2
clone size: .
CDR3 DNA: TGTGCCAGCAGCCTCGTGGCCGGAGGCGGGGGAGGAGAGACCCAGTACTTC
CDR3 protein: CASSLVAGGGGGETQYF

J gene: TRBJ2-5
V gene: TRBV5-6
D gene: .
clone size: once
CDR3 DNA: TGTGCCAGCAGCTTGGCGGAGACCCAGTACTTC
CDR3 protein: CASSLAETQYF

J gene: TRBJ2-5
V gene: TRBV29-1
D gene: .
clone size: .
CDR3 DNA: TGCAGCGTTGATTCAGGGACCGACCAAGAGACCCAGTACTTC
CDR3 protein: CSVDSGTDQETQYF

J gene: TRBJ1-5
V gene: TRBV7-9
D gene: .
clone size: .
CDR3 DNA: TGTGCCAGCAGCCCCCCGGGAATGCAGCCCCAGCATTTT
CDR3 protein: CASSPPGMQPQHF

J gene: TRBJ2-1
V gene: TRBV7-8
D gene: TRBD1
clone size: once
CDR3 DNA: TGTGCCAGCAGTCAGCTAGGGACAGCTGATGAGCAGTTCTTC
CDR3 protein: CASSQLGTADEQFF

J gene: TRBJ2-1
V gene: TRBV5-6
D gene: .
clone size: .
CDR3 DNA: TGTGCCAGCAGCTTGCGCAATGAGCAGTTCTTC
CDR3 protein: CASSLRNEQFF

J gene: TRBJ2-1
V gene: TRBV11-2
D gene: TRBD2
clone size: .
CDR3 DNA: TGTGCCAGCAGTTCTACTAGCGTTGAGCAGTTCTTC
CDR3 protein: CASSSTSVEQFF

J gene: TRBJ2-5
V gene: TRBV6-6
D gene: .
clone size: .
CDR3 DNA: TGTGCCAGCAGTTACGACACGCTAGAGACCCAGTACTTC
CDR3 protein: CASSYDTLETQYF

J gene: TRBJ1-6
V gene: TRBV5-1
D gene: .
clone size: .
CDR3 DNA: TGCGCCTCCAGCTTGGAAAGGGACTATTCACCCCTCCACTTT
CDR3 protein: CASSLERDYSPLHF

J gene: TRBJ2-7
V gene: TRBV15
D gene: TRBD2
clone size: few
CDR3 DNA: TGTGCCACCAGCAGAGGACTAGCGGACTACGAGCAGTACTTC
CDR3 protein: CATSRGLADYEQYF

J gene: TRBJ1-1
V gene: TRBV30
D gene: .
clone size: .
CDR3 DNA: TGTGCCTGGAGTGTACCTCCTCCACTTTCAATAACCACTGAAGCTTTCTTT
CDR3 protein: CAWSVPPPLSITTEAFF

J gene: TRBJ2-3
V gene: TRBV27
D gene: TRBD1
clone size: .
CDR3 DNA: TGTGCCAGCAGTTCGGGGACAGAAGGCTCACATACGCAGTATTTT
CDR3 protein: CASSSGTEGSHTQYF

J gene: TRBJ2-4
V gene: TRBV7-9
D gene: .
clone size: .
CDR3 DNA: TGTGCCAGCAGTCCCCAGGGGCAGGCCAAAAACATTCAGTACTTC
CDR3 protein: CASSPQGQAKNIQYF

J gene: TRBJ2-7
V gene: TRBV23-1
D gene: .
clone size: .
CDR3 DNA: TGCGCCAGCAGTCAATCGAGACAGGCCAGCTCCTACGAGCAGTACTTC
CDR3 protein: CASSQSRQASSYEQYF

J gene: TRBJ1-5
V gene: TRBV28
D gene: TRBD1
clone size: few
CDR3 DNA: TGTGCCAGCAGGGACAGGGGTATTCGGAGCGATCAGCCCCAGCATTTT
CDR3 protein: CASRDRGIRSDQPQHF